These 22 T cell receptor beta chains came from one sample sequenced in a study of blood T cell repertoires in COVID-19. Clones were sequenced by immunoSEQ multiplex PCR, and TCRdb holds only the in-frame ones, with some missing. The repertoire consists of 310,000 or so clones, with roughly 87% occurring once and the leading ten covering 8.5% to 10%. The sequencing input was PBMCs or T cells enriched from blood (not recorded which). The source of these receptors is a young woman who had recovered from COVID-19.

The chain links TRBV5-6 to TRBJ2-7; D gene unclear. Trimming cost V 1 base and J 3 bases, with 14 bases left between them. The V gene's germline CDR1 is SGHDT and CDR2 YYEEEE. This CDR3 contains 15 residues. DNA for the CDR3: TGTGCCAGCAGCTTGTATCGCCCCCAGGACTACGAGCAGTACTTC. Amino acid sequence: CASSLYRPQDYEQYF.

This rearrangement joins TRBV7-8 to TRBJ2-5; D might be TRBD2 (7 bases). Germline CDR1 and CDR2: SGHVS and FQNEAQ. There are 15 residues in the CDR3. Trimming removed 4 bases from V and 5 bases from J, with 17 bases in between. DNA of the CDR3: TGTGCCAGCAGCTCAATCGGGGGGCGAGTGGAGACCCAGTACTTC. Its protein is CASSSIGGRVETQYF.

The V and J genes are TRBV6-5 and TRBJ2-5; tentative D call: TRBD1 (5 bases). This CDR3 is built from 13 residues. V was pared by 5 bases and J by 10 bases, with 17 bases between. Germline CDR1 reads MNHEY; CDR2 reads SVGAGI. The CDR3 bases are TGTGCCAGCAGTCACCAGACAGACCGGAACCAGTACTTC. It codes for CASSHQTDRNQYF.

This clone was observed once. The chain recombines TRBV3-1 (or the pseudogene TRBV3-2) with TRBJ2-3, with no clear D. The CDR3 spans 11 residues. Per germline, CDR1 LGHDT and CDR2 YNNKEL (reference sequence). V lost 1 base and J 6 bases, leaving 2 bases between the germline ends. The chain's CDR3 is CASSQADTQYF. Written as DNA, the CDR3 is TGTGCCAGCAGCCAAGCTGATACGCAGTATTTT.

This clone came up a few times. In DNA form, the CDR3 reads TGTGCCAGCAGCTTAGGTGCCGGGACTCTCGAGCAGTACTTC. Protein product: CASSLGAGTLEQYF. The J gene is TRBJ2-7, the V gene TRBV7-2; D is perhaps TRBD2 (6 bases). This CDR3 has 14 residues. Looked up from germline, CDR1 is SGHTA and CDR2 is FQGNSA. V shed 1 base and J shed 6 bases, with 13 bases lying between them.

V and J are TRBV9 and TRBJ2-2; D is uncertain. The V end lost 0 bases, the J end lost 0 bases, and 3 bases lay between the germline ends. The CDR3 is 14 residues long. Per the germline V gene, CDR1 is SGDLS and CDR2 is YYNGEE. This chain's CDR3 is CASSVAANTGELFF. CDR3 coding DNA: TGTGCCAGCAGCGTAGCAGCGAACACCGGGGAGCTGTTTTTT.

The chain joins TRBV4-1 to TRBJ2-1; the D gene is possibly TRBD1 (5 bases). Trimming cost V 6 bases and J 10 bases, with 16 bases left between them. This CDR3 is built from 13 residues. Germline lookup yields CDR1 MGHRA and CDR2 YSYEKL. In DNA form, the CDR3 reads TGCGCCAGCAGACGGAACCAGGGTCTAGAGCAGTTCTTC. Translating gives CASRRNQGLEQFF.

The CDR3 spells CASRVGPNDYGYTF. The CDR3 nucleotides read TGTGCCAGCAGAGTGGGCCCGAATGATTATGGCTACACCTTC. The J gene is TRBJ1-2, the V gene TRBV7-2; D is unclear. The CDR3 has 14 amino acids. Trimming removed 6 bases at V and 5 bases at J, with 16 bases between. Germline-derived CDR1 and CDR2 are SGHTA and FQGNSA.

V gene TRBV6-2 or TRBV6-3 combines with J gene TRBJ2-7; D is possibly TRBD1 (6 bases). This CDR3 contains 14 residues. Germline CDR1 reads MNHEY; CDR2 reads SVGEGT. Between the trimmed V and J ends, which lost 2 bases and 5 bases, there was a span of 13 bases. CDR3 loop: CASSYRRGRHEQYF. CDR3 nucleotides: TGTGCCAGCAGTTACCGCAGGGGTCGACACGAGCAGTACTTC.

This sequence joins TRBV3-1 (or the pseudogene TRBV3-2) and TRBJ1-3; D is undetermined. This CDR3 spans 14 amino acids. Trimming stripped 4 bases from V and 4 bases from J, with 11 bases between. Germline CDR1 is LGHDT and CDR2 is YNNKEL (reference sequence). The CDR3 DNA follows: TGTGCCAGCAGCCTGTTTATTCCGGGAAACACCATATATTTT. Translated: CASSLFIPGNTIYF.

This chain's CDR3 is CASSVTGQGADGYTF. CDR3 in DNA: TGTGCCAGCAGCGTCACGGGACAGGGGGCAGATGGCTACACCTTC. The rearrangement uses TRBV9 and TRBJ1-2; 12 nucleotides match TRBD1. This CDR3 region has 15 residues. V gave up 2 bases and J gave up 6 bases; unmatched junction bases: 5. Germline loops: CDR1 SGDLS, CDR2 YYNGEE.

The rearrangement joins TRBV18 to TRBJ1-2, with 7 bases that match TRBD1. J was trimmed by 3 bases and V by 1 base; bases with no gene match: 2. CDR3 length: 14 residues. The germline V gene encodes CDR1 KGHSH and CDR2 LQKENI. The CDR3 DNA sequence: TGTGCCAGCTCACCACGGGACAGATACTATGGCTACACCTTC. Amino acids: CASSPRDRYYGYTF.

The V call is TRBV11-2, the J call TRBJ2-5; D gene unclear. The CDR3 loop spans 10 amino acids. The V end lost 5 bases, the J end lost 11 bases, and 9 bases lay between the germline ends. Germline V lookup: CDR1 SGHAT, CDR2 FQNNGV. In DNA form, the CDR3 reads TGTGCCAGCAGCCGAGGTGCTCAGTACTTC. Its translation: CASSRGAQYF.

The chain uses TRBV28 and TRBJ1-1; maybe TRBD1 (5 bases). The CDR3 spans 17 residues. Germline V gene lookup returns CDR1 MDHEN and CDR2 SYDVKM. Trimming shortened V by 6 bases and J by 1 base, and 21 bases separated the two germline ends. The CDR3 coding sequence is TGTGCCAGCAGCTTGAGCTTCGTTTACAGGTCGAACACTGAAGCTTTCTTT. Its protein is CASSLSFVYRSNTEAFF.

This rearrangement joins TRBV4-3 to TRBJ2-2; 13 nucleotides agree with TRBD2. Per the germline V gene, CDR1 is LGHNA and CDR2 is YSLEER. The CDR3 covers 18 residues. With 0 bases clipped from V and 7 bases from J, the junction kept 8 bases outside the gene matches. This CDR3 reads CASSQDITSGGAIGELFF. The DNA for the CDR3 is TGCGCCAGCAGCCAAGATATAACTAGCGGGGGGGCAATCGGGGAGCTGTTTTTT.

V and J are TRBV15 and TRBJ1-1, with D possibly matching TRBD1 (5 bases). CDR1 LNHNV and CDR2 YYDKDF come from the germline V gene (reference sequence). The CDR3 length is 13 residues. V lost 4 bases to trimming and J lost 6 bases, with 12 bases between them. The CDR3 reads CATSTQGRAEAFF. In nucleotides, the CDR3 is TGTGCCACCAGCACCCAGGGAAGGGCTGAAGCTTTCTTT.

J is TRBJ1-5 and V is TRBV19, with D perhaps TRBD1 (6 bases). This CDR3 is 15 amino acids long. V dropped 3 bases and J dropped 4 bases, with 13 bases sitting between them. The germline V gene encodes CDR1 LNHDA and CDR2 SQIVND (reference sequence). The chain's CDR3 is CASSISGVRNQPQHF. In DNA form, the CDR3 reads TGTGCCAGTAGTATCTCAGGGGTCCGGAATCAGCCCCAGCATTTT.

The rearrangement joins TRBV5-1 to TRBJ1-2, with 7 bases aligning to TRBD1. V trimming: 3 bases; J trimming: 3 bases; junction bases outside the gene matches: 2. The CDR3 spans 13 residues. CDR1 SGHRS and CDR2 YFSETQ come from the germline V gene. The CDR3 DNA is TGCGCCAGCAGCTCTACAGGGGACTATGGCTACACCTTC. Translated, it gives CASSSTGDYGYTF. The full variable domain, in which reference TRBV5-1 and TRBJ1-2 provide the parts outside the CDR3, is KAGVTQTPRYLIKTRGQQVTLSCSPISGHRSVSWYQQTPGQGLQFLFEYFSETQRNKGNFPGRFSGRQFSNSRSEMNVSTLELGDSALYLCASSSTGDYGYTFGSGTRLTVV.

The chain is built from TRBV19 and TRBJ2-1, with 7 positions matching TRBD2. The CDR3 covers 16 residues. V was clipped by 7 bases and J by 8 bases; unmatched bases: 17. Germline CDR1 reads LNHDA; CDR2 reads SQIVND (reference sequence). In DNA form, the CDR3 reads TGTGCCAGTACTGCCTCAGGACTAGTCAGTTTACATGAGCAGTTCTTC. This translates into CASTASGLVSLHEQFF. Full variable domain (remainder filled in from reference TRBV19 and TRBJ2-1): DGGITQSPKYLFRKEGQNVTLSCEQNLNHDAMYWYRQDPGQGLRLIYYSQIVNDFQKGDIAEGYSVSREKKESFPLTVTSAQKNPTAFYLCASTASGLVSLHEQFFGPGTRLTVL.

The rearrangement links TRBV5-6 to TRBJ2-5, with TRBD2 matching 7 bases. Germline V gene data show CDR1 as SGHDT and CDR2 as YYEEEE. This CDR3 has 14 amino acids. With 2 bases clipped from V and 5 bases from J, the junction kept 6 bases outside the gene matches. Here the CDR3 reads CASSFRTRFETQYF. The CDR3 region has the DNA TGTGCCAGCAGCTTTCGGACTAGGTTCGAGACCCAGTACTTC.

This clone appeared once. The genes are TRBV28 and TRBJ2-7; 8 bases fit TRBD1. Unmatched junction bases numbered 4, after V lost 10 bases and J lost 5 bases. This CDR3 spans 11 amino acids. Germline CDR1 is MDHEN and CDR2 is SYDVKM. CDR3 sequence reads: CATDRAHEQYF. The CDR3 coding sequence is TGTGCCACGGACAGGGCCCACGAGCAGTACTTC.

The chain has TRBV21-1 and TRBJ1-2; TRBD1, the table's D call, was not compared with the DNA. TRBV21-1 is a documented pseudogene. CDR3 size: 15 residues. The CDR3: CASRARGTGIDGYTF. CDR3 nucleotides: TGTGCCAGCAGGGCCAGAGGGACAGGGATAGATGGCTACACCTTC.